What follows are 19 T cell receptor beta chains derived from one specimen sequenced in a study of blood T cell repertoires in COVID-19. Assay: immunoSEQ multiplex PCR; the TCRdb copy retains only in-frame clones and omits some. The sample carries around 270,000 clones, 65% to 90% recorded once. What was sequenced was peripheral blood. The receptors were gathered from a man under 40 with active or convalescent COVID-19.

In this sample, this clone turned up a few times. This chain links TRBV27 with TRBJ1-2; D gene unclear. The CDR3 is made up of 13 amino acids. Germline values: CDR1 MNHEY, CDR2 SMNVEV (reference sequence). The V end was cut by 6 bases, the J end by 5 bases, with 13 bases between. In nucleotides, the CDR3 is TGTGCCAGCAGCCCCTCGAGGAGATATGGCTACACCTTC. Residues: CASSPSRRYGYTF.

In DNA, the CDR3 is TGTGCCAGCAGCTTGGATGGCGGGATAATTAATTCACCCCTCCACTTT. It is translated as CASSLDGGIINSPLHF. The chain has TRBV5-4 and TRBJ1-6; no reliable D call. Germline-derived CDR1 and CDR2 are SGHNT and YYREEE (reference sequence). V lost 0 bases and J lost 6, with 13 bases in between. The CDR3 extends over 16 amino acids.

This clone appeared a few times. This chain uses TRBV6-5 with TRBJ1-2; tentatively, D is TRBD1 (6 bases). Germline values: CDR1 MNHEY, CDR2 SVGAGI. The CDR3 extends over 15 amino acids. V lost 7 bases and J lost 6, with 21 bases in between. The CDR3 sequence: CASKSDRLWWDGYTF. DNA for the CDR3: TGTGCCAGCAAATCCGACAGGCTGTGGTGGGATGGCTACACCTTC.

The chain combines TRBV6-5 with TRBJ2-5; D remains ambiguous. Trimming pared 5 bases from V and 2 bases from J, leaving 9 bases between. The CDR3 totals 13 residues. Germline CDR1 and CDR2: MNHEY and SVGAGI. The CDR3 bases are TGTGCCAGCAGTCTGCGCGCTCAAGAGACCCAGTACTTC. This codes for CASSLRAQETQYF.

The CDR3 nucleotides read TGTGCCAGCAGCTGGGGACTACTCCAAGAGACCCAGTACTTC. It specifies CASSWGLLQETQYF. V usage is TRBV7-8 and J usage is TRBJ2-5; 7 positions match TRBD2. The CDR3 has 14 amino acids. The J segment lost 1 base and the V segment lost 4 bases, leaving 3 bases of the junction unmatched. Germline assignment: CDR1 SGHVS and CDR2 FQNEAQ.

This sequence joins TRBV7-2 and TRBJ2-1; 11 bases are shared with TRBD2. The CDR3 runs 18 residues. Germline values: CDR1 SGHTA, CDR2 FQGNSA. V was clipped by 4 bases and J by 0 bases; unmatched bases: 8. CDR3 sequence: CASSSLAGATSSYNEQFF. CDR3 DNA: TGTGCCAGCAGCTCACTAGCGGGGGCCACTAGCTCCTACAATGAGCAGTTCTTC.

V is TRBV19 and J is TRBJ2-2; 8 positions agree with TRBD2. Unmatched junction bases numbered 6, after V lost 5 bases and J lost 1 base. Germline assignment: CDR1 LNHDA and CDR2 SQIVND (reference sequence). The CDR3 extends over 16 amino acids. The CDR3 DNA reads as TGTGCCAGTAGTCAACATGCGGGGGGGAACACCGGGGAGCTGTTTTTT. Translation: CASSQHAGGNTGELFF.

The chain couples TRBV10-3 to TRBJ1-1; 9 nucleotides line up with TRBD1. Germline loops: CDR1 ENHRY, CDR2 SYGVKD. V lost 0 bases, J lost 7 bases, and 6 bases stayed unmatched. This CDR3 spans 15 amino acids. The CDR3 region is CAISESRDRVDEAFF. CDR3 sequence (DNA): TGTGCCATCAGTGAGTCGAGGGACAGGGTGGATGAAGCTTTCTTT.

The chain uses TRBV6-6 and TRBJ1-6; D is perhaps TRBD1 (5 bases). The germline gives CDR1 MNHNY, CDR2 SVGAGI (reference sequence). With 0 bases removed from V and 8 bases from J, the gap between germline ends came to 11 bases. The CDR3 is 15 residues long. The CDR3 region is CASSYSSRAHSPLHF. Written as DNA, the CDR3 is TGTGCCAGCAGTTACTCGTCCAGGGCTCATTCACCCCTCCACTTT.

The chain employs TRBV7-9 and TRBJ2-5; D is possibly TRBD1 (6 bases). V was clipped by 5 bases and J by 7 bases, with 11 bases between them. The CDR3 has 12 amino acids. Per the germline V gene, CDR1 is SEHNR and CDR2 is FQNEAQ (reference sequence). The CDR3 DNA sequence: TGTGCCAGCAGCCCTCGAGGGGGGACCCAGTACTTC. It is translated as CASSPRGGTQYF.

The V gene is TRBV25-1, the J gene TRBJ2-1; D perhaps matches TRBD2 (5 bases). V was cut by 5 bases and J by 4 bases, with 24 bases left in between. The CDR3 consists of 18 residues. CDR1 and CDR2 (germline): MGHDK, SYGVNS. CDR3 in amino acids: CASSPRMGLEGGYNEQFF. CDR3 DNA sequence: TGTGCCAGCAGTCCCCGAATGGGTTTAGAGGGCGGATACAATGAGCAGTTCTTC. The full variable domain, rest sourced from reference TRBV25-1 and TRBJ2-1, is EADIYQTPRYLVIGTGKKITLECSQTMGHDKMYWYQQDPGMELHLIHYSYGVNSTEKGDLSSESTVSRIRTEHFPLTLESARPSHTSQYLCASSPRMGLEGGYNEQFFGPGTRLTVL.

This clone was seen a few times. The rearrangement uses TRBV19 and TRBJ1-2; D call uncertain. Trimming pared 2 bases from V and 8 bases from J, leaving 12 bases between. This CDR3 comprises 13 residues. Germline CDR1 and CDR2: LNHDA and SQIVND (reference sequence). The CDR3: CASSINPTYGYTF. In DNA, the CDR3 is TGTGCCAGTAGTATAAACCCAACATACGGCTACACCTTC.

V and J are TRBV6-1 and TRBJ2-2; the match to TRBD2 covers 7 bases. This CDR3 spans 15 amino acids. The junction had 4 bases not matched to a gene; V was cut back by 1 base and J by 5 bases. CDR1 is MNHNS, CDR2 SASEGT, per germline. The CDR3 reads CASSEGGGRTGELFF. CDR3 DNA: TGTGCCAGCAGTGAAGGGGGGGGACGGACCGGGGAGCTGTTTTTT.

The CDR3 loop is CASSLEAQGRNSPLHF. The CDR3 DNA follows: TGCGCCAGCAGCTTGGAGGCCCAGGGGAGAAATTCACCCCTCCACTTT. The chain has TRBV5-1 and TRBJ1-6, with D possibly TRBD1 on 6 matching bases. V dropped 0 bases and J dropped 7 bases, with 14 bases sitting between them. Germline CDR1 reads SGHRS; CDR2 reads YFSETQ. CDR3 length: 16 amino acids.

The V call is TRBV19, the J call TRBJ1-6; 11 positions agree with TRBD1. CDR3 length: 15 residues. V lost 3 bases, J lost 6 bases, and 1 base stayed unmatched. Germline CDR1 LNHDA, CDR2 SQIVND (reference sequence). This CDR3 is CASSMGQGVNSPLHF. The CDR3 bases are TGTGCCAGTAGTATGGGACAGGGGGTTAATTCACCCCTCCACTTT.

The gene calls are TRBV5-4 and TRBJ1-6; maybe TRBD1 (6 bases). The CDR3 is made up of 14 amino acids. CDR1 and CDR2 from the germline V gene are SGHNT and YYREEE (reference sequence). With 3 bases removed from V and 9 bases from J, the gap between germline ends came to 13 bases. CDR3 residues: CASSSNRVSSPLHF. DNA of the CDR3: TGTGCCAGCAGCTCTAACAGGGTTAGTTCACCCCTCCACTTT.

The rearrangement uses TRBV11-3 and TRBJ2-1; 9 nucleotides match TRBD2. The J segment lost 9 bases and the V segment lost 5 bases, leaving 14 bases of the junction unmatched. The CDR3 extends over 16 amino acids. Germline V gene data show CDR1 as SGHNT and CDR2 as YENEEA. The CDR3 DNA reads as TGTGCCAGCAGCCCAGGGACTGGCGGGGGGGCCAGTGAGCAGTTCTTC. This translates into CASSPGTGGGASEQFF.

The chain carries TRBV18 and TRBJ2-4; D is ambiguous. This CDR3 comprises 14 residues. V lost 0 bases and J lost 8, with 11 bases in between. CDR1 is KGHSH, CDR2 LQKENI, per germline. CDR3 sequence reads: CASSPPPHSDIQYF. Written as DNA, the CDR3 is TGTGCCAGCTCACCACCACCTCACTCGGACATTCAGTACTTC. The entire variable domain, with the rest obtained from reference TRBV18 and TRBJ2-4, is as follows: NAGVMQNPRHLVRRRGQEARLRCSPMKGHSHVYWYRQLPEEGLKFMVYLQKENIIDESGMPKERFSAEFPKEGPSILRIQQVVRGDSAAYFCASSPPPHSDIQYFGAGTRLSVL.

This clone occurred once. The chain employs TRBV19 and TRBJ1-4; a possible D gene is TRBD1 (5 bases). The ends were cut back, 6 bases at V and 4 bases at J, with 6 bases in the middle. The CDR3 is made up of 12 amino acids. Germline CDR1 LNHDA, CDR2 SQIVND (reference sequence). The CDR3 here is CASRDSNEKLFF. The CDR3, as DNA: TGTGCCAGTAGAGACAGTAATGAAAAACTGTTTTTT.